The rows below give T cell receptor beta chains drawn from one sample of a study of OX40 agonist ivuxolimab in advanced cancers. Repertoires were generated with immunoSEQ multiplex PCR, while TCRdb's copy carries only in-frame clones and drops some. The sample holds roughly 59,000 clones, more than 85% seen once. Here the sequenced sample was CD4+ or CD8+ T cells sorted from blood, taken in a trial of the OX40 agonist ivuxolimab. All receptors derive from an adult with an advanced solid tumor such as melanoma, head and neck, liver or kidney cancer. Both conserved end residues are trimmed from each CDR3. Clone size is not always given. Where it is, it says once, few, many or a class for expanded clones.

clone_size: NA; v_call: TRBV4-1; cdr3_aa: ASSQDWARWGNTIY
clone_size: NA; v_call: TRBV27; cdr3_aa: ASSLSGREGNEQF
clone_size: NA; v_call: TRBV28; cdr3_aa: ASKETPYSNQPQH
clone_size: NA; v_call: TRBV5-1; cdr3_aa: ASSLGSGGRPYNEQF
clone_size: NA; v_call: TRBV7-6; cdr3_aa: ASSPASISAGELF
clone_size: NA; v_call: TRBV7-2; cdr3_aa: ASSPLGGPISF
clone_size: NA; v_call: TRBV6-1; cdr3_aa: ASSLTGAYEQY
clone_size: NA; v_call: TRBV4-1; cdr3_aa: ASSPISGTGGHEQY
clone_size: NA; v_call: TRBV11-3; cdr3_aa: ASSERSGYGYT
clone_size: NA; v_call: TRBV10-3; cdr3_aa: AISEYQGALDYGYT
clone_size: once; v_call: TRBV7-2; cdr3_aa: ASSTWTGGGWEQY
clone_size: NA; v_call: TRBV7-2; cdr3_aa: ASSSWPYVGGGSNQPQH
clone_size: once; v_call: TRBV6-4; cdr3_aa: ASSDSARLENEQF
clone_size: NA; v_call: TRBV30; cdr3_aa: AWSTRTSGGDGYT
clone_size: NA; v_call: TRBV7-9; cdr3_aa: ASSLHGGEQY
clone_size: NA; v_call: TRBV7-6; cdr3_aa: ASSSGAQETQY
clone_size: NA; v_call: TRBV5-1; cdr3_aa: ASRKSEVYEKLF
clone_size: NA; v_call: TRBV5-8; cdr3_aa: ASSLGLAGAHEQF
clone_size: few; v_call: TRBV20-1; cdr3_aa: SAPDREAT
clone_size: NA; v_call: TRBV7-9; cdr3_aa: ASSLDGPSNQPQH
clone_size: NA; v_call: TRBV7-9; cdr3_aa: ASSLVLAGHGELF
clone_size: NA; v_call: TRBV12-2; cdr3_aa: ASRLDPTVRDRVTSGANVLT
clone_size: NA; v_call: TRBV4-2; cdr3_aa: ASSPPTGALTNEKLF
clone_size: NA; v_call: TRBV6-5; cdr3_aa: ASSYSLGESKETQY
clone_size: NA; v_call: TRBV27; cdr3_aa: ASRLAGGQDTQY
clone_size: NA; v_call: TRBV27; cdr3_aa: ASSLSSGGFWLAEAF
clone_size: once; v_call: TRBV7-3; cdr3_aa: ASSSTGGGLETQY
clone_size: NA; v_call: TRBV7-9; cdr3_aa: ASSSNSGTGYNEQF
clone_size: once; v_call: TRBV7-6; cdr3_aa: ASSLSAGPTYEQY
clone_size: NA; v_call: TRBV4-1; cdr3_aa: ASSHRTSGGNEQF
clone_size: NA; v_call: TRBV9; cdr3_aa: ASSPDRVEGEQY
clone_size: few; v_call: TRBV29-1; cdr3_aa: SVVDLTNTEAF
clone_size: NA; v_call: TRBV19; cdr3_aa: ASTWGTDSPLH
clone_size: NA; v_call: TRBV19; cdr3_aa: ASSTWGATSTDTQY
clone_size: once; v_call: TRBV27; cdr3_aa: ASSYRVSYEQY
clone_size: NA; v_call: TRBV7-9; cdr3_aa: ASSGRLAGTYEQY
clone_size: NA; v_call: TRBV7-3; cdr3_aa: ASSLGQVWGDTQY
clone_size: once; v_call: TRBV6-5; cdr3_aa: ASSYSTAEETQY
clone_size: NA; v_call: TRBV7-9; cdr3_aa: ASAGTGGFDEQF
clone_size: NA; v_call: TRBV13; cdr3_aa: ASSPRIVAGIYNEQF
clone_size: NA; v_call: TRBV6-6; cdr3_aa: ASRVDSDYYNEQF
clone_size: NA; v_call: TRBV19; cdr3_aa: ASTGWGGNNQPQH
clone_size: NA; v_call: TRBV4-1; cdr3_aa: ASSHLAGGPSEQY
clone_size: NA; v_call: TRBV28; cdr3_aa: ASSFRDSKVYNEQF
clone_size: NA; v_call: TRBV7-9; cdr3_aa: ASSWGEAEAF
clone_size: NA; v_call: TRBV11-2; cdr3_aa: ASSLVGDTQY
clone_size: NA; v_call: TRBV2; cdr3_aa: ASSEGVNSNQPQH
clone_size: NA; v_call: TRBV9; cdr3_aa: ASSFGTGGSYEQY
clone_size: NA; v_call: TRBV5-1; cdr3_aa: ASSLGTGGGFRGQETQY
clone_size: NA; v_call: TRBV6-5; cdr3_aa: ASSWSRKSGSYEQY
clone_size: NA; v_call: TRBV10-3; cdr3_aa: AISGSYQETQY
clone_size: NA; v_call: TRBV27; cdr3_aa: ASRDDSYGYT
clone_size: NA; v_call: TRBV19; cdr3_aa: ASTWTSGRMGTGELF
clone_size: NA; v_call: TRBV4-2; cdr3_aa: ASSQDSTGGGEQY
clone_size: NA; v_call: TRBV29-1; cdr3_aa: SVSQGTTEAF
clone_size: NA; v_call: TRBV5-4; cdr3_aa: ASSLRLTGGSETQY